This T cell receptor beta chain originates from a study of cytomegalovirus exposure and HLA in healthy donors. Across the whole study: A prior study identified 117 million unique TCR beta sequences from some 200 million T cells. Whole-study results and caveats: One cluster of highly shared sequence variants probably arose as a sequencing artifact. Among TCR beta chains, those listed as cytomegalovirus-associated numbered around 160. The authors later found most CMV-associated TCR beta chains appeared HLA-restricted.

On this clone itself: Antigen: not known.

Both 60 Vbeta primers and 13 Jbeta primers went into the PCR. Libraries were prepared by immunoSEQ multiplex PCR; TCRdb keeps only in-frame clonotypes and omits some of them. The table lists under 200,000 clones, approximately 81% of them singletons. The TCR sequence derives from a woman in her thirties in good health and CMV-seropositive. Sample: PBMCs.

CDR3 nucleotide sequence: TGTGCCAGCAGTTGGTCAACCGGCTCCTACAATGAGCAGTTCTTC. Its translation is CASSWSTGSYNEQFF. The rearrangement joins TRBV6-5 to TRBJ2-1; D ambiguous. Germline CDR1 is MNHEY and CDR2 is SVGAGI. The V and J ends lost 4 bases and 0 bases respectively, with 10 bases between them. The CDR3 is made up of 15 amino acids.